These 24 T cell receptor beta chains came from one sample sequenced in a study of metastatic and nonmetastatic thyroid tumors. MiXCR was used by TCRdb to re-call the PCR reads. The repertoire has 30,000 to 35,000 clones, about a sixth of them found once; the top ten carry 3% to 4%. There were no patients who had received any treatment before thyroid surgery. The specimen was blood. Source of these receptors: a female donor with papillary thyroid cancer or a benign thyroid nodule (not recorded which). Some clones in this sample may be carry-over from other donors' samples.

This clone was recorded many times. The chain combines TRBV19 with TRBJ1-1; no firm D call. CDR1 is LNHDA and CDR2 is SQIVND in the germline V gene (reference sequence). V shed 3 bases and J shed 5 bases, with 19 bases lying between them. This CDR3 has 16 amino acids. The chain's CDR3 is CASSIGSPSVKTEAFF. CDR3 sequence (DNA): TGTGCCAGTAGTATTGGGTCCCCCTCTGTTAAGACTGAAGCTTTCTTT.

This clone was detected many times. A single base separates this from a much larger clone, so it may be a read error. As DNA, the CDR3 is TGTGCCGGTAGTATAGTCGGTAATGGCTACACCTTC. This gives the protein CAGSIVGNGYTF. The rearrangement joins TRBV19 to TRBJ1-2; D unclear. CDR1 is LNHDA, CDR2 SQIVND, per germline (reference sequence). The CDR3 covers 12 residues.

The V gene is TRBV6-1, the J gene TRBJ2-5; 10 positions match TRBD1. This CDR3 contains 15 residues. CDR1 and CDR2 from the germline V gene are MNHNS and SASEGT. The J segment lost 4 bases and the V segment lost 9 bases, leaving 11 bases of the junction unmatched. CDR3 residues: CASAPGQGDVETQYF. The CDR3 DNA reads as TGTGCCAGTGCCCCTGGACAGGGGGACGTAGAGACCCAGTACTTC.

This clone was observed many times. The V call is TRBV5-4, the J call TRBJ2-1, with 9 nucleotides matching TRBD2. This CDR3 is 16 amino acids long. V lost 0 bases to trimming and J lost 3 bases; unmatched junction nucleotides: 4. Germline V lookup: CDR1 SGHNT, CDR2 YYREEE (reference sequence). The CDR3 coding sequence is TGTGCCAGCAGCTTGGAGGGCGGGAGGGACTACAATGAGCAGTTCTTC. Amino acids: CASSLEGGRDYNEQFF.

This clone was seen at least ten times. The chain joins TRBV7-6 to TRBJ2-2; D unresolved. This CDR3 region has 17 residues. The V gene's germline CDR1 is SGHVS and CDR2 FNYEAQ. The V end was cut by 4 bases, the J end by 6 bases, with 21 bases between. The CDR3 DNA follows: TGTGCCAGCAGCTCGTCCCCCACCCTAAGACGGGCCGGGGAGCTGTTTTTT. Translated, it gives CASSSSPTLRRAGELFF.

CDR3: CASSPQGRAEAFF. In DNA, the CDR3 is TGTGCCAGCTCACCACAGGGGAGGGCTGAAGCTTTCTTT. The rearrangement links TRBV18 to TRBJ1-1; tentatively, D is TRBD1 (5 bases). Trimming cost V 1 base and J 6 bases, with 9 bases left between them. Germline loops: CDR1 KGHSH, CDR2 LQKENI. The CDR3 contains 13 residues.

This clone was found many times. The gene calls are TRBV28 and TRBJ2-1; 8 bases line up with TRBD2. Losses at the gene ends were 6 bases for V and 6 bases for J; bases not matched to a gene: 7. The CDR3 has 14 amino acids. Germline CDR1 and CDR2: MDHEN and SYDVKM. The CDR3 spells CASSPGLEANEQFF. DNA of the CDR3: TGTGCCAGCAGCCCGGGACTAGAGGCCAATGAGCAGTTCTTC. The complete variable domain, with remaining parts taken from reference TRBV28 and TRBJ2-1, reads DVKVTQSSRYLVKRTGEKVFLECVQDMDHENMFWYRQDPGLGLRLIYFSYDVKMKEKGDIPEGYSVSREKKERFSLILESASTNQTSMYLCASSPGLEANEQFFGPGTRLTVL.

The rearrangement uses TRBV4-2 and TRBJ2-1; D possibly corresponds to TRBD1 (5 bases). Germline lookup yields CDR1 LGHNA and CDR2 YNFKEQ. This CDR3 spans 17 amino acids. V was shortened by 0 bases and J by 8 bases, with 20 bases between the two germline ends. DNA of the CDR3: TGTGCCAGCAGCCAAGATTTAAGAAAGGGGCAGTACTATGAGCAGTTCTTC. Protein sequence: CASSQDLRKGQYYEQFF.

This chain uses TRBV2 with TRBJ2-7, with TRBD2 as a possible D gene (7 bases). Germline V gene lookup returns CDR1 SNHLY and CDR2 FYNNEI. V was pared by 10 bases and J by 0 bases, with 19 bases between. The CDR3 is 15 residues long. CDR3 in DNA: TGTGCCATCACCCTTCGGGGGGCACTCTCCTACGAGCAGTACTTC. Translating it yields CAITLRGALSYEQYF.

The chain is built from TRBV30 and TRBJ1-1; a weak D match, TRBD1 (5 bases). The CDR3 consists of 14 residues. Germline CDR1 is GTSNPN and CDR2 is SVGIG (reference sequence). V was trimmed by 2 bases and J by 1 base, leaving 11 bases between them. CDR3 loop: CAWSPGRGNTEAFF. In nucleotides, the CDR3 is TGTGCCTGGAGTCCGGGACGAGGGAACACTGAAGCTTTCTTT.

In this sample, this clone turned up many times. The CDR3 bases are TGTGCCAGTAGTCCAGGGACAGGCCTACCCTTAGCCAAAAACATTCAGTACTTC. Translation: CASSPGTGLPLAKNIQYF. V and J are TRBV19 and TRBJ2-4, with 8 bases aligning to TRBD1. Germline CDR1 LNHDA, CDR2 SQIVND (reference sequence). V lost 5 bases, J lost 0 bases, and 12 bases stayed unmatched. The CDR3 covers 18 residues.

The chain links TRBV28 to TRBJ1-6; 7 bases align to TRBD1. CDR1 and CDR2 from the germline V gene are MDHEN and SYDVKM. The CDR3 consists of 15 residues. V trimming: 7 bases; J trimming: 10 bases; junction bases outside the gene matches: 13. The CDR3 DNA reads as TGTGCCAGCATCAGGGGGGATCGAGTAAAATCACCCCTCCACTTT. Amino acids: CASIRGDRVKSPLHF.

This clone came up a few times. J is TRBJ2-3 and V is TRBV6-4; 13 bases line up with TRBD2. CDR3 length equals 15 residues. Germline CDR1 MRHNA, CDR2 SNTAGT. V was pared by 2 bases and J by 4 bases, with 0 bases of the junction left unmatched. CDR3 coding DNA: TGTGCCAGCAGTGACGGGACTAGCGGGGCAGATACGCAGTATTTT. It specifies CASSDGTSGADTQYF.

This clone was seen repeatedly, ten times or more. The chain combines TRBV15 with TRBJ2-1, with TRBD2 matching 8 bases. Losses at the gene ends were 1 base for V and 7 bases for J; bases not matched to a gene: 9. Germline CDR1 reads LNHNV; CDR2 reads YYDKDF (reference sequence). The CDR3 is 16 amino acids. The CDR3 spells CATSRVGQSGSNEQFF. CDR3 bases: TGTGCCACCAGCAGAGTAGGTCAGAGCGGGAGTAATGAGCAGTTCTTC.

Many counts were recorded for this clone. CDR3 in amino acids: CASSQAPPTNPSGANVLTF. Here the CDR3 DNA reads TGCGCCAGCAGCCAGGCTCCCCCCACGAACCCCTCTGGGGCCAACGTCCTGACTTTC. J is TRBJ2-6 and V is TRBV4-1; no reliable D call. CDR1 and CDR2 from the germline V gene are MGHRA and YSYEKL. This CDR3 has 19 residues. The V end lost 3 bases, the J end lost 0 bases, and 18 bases lay between the germline ends.

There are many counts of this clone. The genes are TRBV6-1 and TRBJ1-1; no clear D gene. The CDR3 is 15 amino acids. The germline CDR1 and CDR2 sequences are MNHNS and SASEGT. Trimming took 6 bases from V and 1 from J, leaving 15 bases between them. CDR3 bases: TGTGCCAGCAGGACGCAGCTCATTGAGAACACTGAAGCTTTCTTT. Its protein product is CASRTQLIENTEAFF.

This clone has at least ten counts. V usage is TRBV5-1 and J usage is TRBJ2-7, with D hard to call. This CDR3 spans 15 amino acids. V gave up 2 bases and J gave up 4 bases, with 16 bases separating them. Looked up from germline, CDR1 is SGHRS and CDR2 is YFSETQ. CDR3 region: CASSFSAQNGYEQYF. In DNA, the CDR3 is TGCGCCAGCAGCTTCTCAGCCCAAAATGGATACGAGCAGTACTTC.

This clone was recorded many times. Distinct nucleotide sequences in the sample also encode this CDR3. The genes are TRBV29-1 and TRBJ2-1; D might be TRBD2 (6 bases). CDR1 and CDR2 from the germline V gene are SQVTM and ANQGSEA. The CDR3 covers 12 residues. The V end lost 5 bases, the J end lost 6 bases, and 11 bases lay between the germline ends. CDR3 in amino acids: CSVLLTSNEQFF. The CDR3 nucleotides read TGCAGCGTTCTCCTGACTAGCAATGAGCAGTTCTTC.

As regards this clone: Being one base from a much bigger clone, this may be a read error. CDR3 residues: CASSDHRIEETQYF. The CDR3 DNA sequence: TGTGCCAGCAGTGACCACAGAATAGAAGAGACCCAGTACTTC. The chain employs TRBV12-3 or TRBV12-4 and TRBJ2-5; D gene unclear. The CDR3 has 14 residues. Trimming took 5 bases from V and 3 from J, leaving 13 bases between them.

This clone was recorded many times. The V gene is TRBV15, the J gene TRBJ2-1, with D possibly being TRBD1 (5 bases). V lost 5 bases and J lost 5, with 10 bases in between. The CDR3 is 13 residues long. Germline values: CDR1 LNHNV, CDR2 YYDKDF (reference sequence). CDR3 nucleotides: TGTGCCACCAGCGTAGACAGCCACAATGAGCAGTTCTTC. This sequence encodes CATSVDSHNEQFF.

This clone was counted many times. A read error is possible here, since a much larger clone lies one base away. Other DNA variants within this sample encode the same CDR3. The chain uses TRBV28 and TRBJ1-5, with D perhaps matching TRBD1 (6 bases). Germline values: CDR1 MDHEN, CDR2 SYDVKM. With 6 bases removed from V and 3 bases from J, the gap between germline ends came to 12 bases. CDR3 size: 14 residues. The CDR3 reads CASSSGANNQPQHF. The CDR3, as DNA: TGTGCCAGCAGCTCAGGGGCGAACAATCAGCCCCAGCATTTT. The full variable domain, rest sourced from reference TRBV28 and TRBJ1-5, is DVKVTQSSRYLVKRTGEKVFLECVQDMDHENMFWYRQDPGLGLRLIYFSYDVKMKEKGDIPEGYSVSREKKERFSLILESASTNQTSMYLCASSSGANNQPQHFGDGTRLSIL.

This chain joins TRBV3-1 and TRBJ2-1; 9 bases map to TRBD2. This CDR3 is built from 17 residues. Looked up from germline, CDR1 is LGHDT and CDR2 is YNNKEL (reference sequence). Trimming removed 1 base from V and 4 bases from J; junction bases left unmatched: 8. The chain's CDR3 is CASSQVGPSGAYNEQFF. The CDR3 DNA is TGTGCCAGCAGCCAAGTAGGGCCTAGCGGGGCATACAATGAGCAGTTCTTC.

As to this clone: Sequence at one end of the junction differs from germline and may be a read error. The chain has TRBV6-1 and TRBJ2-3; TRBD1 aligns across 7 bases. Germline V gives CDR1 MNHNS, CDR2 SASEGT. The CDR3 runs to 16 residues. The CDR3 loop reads CASSELVTGTIDTRYF. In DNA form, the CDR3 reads TGTGCCAGCAGTGAGTTAGTGACAGGGACGATAGATACGCGGTATTTT.

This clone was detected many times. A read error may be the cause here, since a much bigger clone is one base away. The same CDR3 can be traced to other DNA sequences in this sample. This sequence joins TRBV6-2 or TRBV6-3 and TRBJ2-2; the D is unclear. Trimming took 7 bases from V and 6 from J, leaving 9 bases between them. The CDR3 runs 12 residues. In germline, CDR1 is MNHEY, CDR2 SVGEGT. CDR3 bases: TGTGCCAGCATCCCGACGGCCGGGGAGCTGTTTTTT. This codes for CASIPTAGELFF.